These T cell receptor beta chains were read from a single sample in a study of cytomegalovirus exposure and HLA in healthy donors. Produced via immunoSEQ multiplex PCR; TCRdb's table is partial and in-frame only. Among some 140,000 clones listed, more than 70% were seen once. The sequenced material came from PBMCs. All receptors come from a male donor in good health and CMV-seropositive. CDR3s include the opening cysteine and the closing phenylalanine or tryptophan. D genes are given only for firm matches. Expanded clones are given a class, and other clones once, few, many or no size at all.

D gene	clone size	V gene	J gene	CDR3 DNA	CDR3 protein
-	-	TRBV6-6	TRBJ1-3	TGTGCCGTCACTAGCTCTGGAAACACCATATATTTT	CAVTSSGNTIYF
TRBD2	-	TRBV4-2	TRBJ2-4	TGTGCCAGCAGCCAAGATGCTGTCACCCGGACTAGGCTAGCCAAAAACATTCAGTACTTC	CASSQDAVTRTRLAKNIQYF
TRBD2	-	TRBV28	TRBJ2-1	TGTGCCAGCAGTCCGGGACTAGCGGGAGGGCGTTACAATGAGCAGTTCTTC	CASSPGLAGGRYNEQFF
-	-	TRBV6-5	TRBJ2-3	TGTGCCAGCAACACCCTCGGGGGAAGCACAGATACGCAGTATTTT	CASNTLGGSTDTQYF
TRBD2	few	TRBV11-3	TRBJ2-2	TGTGCCAGCAGCTTTCGGGAGGGCCAGGACACCGGGGAGCTGTTTTTT	CASSFREGQDTGELFF
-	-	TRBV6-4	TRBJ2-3	TGTGCCAGCAGTGACGGGTCGGGGGGCATGTATACGCAGTATTTT	CASSDGSGGMYTQYF
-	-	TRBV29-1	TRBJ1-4	TGCAGCGTTTTTCAGAATGAAAAACTGTTTTTT	CSVFQNEKLFF
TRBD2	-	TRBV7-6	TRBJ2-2	TGTGCCAGCAGCTATAGCGGGGGGGCCTCCGGGGAGCTGTTTTTT	CASSYSGGASGELFF
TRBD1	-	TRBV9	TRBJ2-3	TGTGCCAGCAGCGGGACAGGAGCTGGCGCAGATACGCAGTATTTT	CASSGTGAGADTQYF
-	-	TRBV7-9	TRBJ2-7	TGTTCCAGCAGCCGATCCACGGGTATCGGGTACTTC	CSSSRSTGIGYF
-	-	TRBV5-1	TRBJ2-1	TGCGCCAGCAGCTTCAGTTTAGGGCAGCGCAGGGTGTACGGTAACAATGAGCAGTTCTTC	CASSFSLGQRRVYGNNEQFF
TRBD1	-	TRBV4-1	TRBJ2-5	TGCGCCAGCAGCCTTGGCCCGGGACAGGGTAGGCAAGAGACCCAGTACTTC	CASSLGPGQGRQETQYF
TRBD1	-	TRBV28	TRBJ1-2	TGTGCCAGCACGCTGGTAGGGGACAGCTATGGCTACACCTTC	CASTLVGDSYGYTF
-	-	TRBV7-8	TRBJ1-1	TGTGCCAGCAGCTCAGATTTTATTGGGGGAGGAACTGAAGCTTTCTTT	CASSSDFIGGGTEAFF
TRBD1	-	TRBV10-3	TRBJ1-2	TGTGCCATCAGTGAGTCGTTCCCCCAGGGGGCGTACCTCTATGGCTACACCTTC	CAISESFPQGAYLYGYTF
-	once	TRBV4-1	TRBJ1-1	TGCGCCAGCAGCCAAGAATACGTTGCTCGGGGTGGGAACACTGAAGCTTTCTTT	CASSQEYVARGGNTEAFF
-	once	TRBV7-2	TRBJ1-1	TGTGCCAGCAGCCCTCGGGGAGGCATGAACACTGAAGCTTTCTTT	CASSPRGGMNTEAFF
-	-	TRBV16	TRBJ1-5	TGTGCCAGCAGCCAATCGAGGGATCAGCCCCAGCATTTT	CASSQSRDQPQHF
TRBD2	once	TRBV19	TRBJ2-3	TGTGCCAGTAGTCCTACGGGACTAGCGGGGACAGATACGCAGTATTTT	CASSPTGLAGTDTQYF
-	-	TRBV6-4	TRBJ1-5	TGTGCCAGCAGTGACTCCCCGAGCAATCAGCCCCAGCATTTT	CASSDSPSNQPQHF
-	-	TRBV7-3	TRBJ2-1	TGTGCCAGCAGCTTAATTAGCGGTAGGACCAATGAGCAGTTCTTC	CASSLISGRTNEQFF
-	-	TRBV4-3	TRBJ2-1	TGCGCCAGCAGCCAAGATTTTGGGGGGGCGCTGGGGAATGAGCAGTTCTTC	CASSQDFGGALGNEQFF
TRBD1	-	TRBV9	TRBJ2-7	TGTGCCAGCAGCGCCTCCGGGACAGCCTACGAGCAGTACTTC	CASSASGTAYEQYF
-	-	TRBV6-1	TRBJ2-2	TGTGCCAGCAGTTCTTCCCCAGGGGAGGGCGGGGAGCTGTTTTTT	CASSSSPGEGGELFF
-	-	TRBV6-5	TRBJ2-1	TGTGCCAGCAGCCCCAACTACAATGAGCAGTTCTTC	CASSPNYNEQFF